The 19 T cell receptor beta chains below come from one sample, sequenced in a study of T cell repertoires in cytomegalovirus infection. TCRdb called the reads again in MiXCR, with one record for every CDR3 protein. The sample yields about 220,000 distinct CDR3 sequences, 38% seen once. Their antigen targets remain unknown. The material sequenced was CD8+ T cells from cultured PBMCs, taken from culture after CMV antigen stimulation. Receptors were obtained from a human donor in good health (CMV status not recorded). Some clones in this sample may be carry-over from other donors' samples.

V and J are TRBV28 and TRBJ2-3, with D possibly being TRBD2 (6 bases). V was trimmed by 5 bases and J by 2 bases, leaving 11 bases between them. There are 14 residues in the CDR3. Germline V gives CDR1 MDHEN, CDR2 SYDVKM. The CDR3 sequence: CASSPRDFTDTQYF. CDR3 sequence (DNA): TGTGCCAGCAGTCCCCGGGACTTCACAGATACGCAGTATTTT.

V is TRBV12-3 or TRBV12-4 and J is TRBJ2-7; no firm D call. V was trimmed by 6 bases and J by 5 bases, leaving 8 bases between them. The CDR3 has 11 amino acids. CDR3 in amino acids: CASSTNHEQYF. DNA of the CDR3: TGTGCCAGCAGCACCAACCACGAGCAGTACTTC.

J is TRBJ2-1 and V is TRBV29-1; D ambiguous. The length of the CDR3 is 11 residues. Trimming stripped 4 bases from V and 6 bases from J, with 7 bases between. Germline V gene sequence: CDR1 SQVTM, CDR2 ANQGSEA. CDR3 residues: CSVGDINEQFF. Written as DNA, the CDR3 is TGCAGCGTTGGAGATATCAATGAGCAGTTCTTC.

The count of this clonotype is one. The CDR3 DNA follows: TGCGCCAGCAGTCAATCATCAAGGTGGGGGACCGCGAACACCGGGGAGCTGTTTTTT. Amino acids: CASSQSSRWGTANTGELFF. This chain uses TRBV23-1 with TRBJ2-2, with D perhaps given as TRBD1 or TRBD2 (5 bases each). Being an ORF, TRBV23-1 has a function that is uncertain. The CDR3 sequence is 19 residues long. V was pared by 0 bases and J by 0 bases, with 17 bases between.

The table lists this clonotype with a few counts. The rearrangement uses TRBV7-9 and TRBJ2-7; 12 bases are a match to TRBD2. Trimming took 5 bases from V and 1 from J; bases not matched to a gene: 15. CDR1 and CDR2 (germline): SEHNR, FQNEAQ (reference sequence). The CDR3 is made up of 19 amino acids. The chain's CDR3 is CASSPPPSGRGPLSYEQYF. CDR3 sequence (DNA): TGTGCCAGCAGCCCCCCTCCTAGCGGGAGGGGCCCTCTGTCCTACGAGCAGTACTTC.

This clonotype was found a few times. The chain has TRBV6-6 and TRBJ2-1; weak D call: TRBD2 (6 bases). V lost 6 bases and J 0 bases, leaving 12 bases between the germline ends. Germline values: CDR1 MNHNY, CDR2 SVGAGI (reference sequence). This CDR3 comprises 15 residues. The CDR3, as DNA: TGTGCCAGCAGAGACAGCGGGCTCTCCTACAATGAGCAGTTCTTC. Its protein product is CASRDSGLSYNEQFF.

J is TRBJ2-7 and V is TRBV6-1; 7 bases fit TRBD1. The CDR3 extends over 14 amino acids. With V trimmed by 8 bases and J by 3 bases, 10 bases remained unmatched. Per germline, CDR1 MNHNS and CDR2 SASEGT. The CDR3 here is CASEEQGRSYEQYF. The CDR3 nucleotides are TGTGCCAGCGAGGAACAGGGGCGAAGCTACGAGCAGTACTTC.

This clonotype showed up just a few times. The J gene is TRBJ2-3, the V gene TRBV7-2; 10 bases fit TRBD2. CDR1 and CDR2 (germline): SGHTA, FQGNSA. The CDR3 length is 17 residues. V trimming: 5 bases; J trimming: 6 bases; junction bases outside the gene matches: 14. The chain's CDR3 is CASSQPTGLAEDDTQYF. CDR3 nucleotides: TGTGCCAGCAGCCAACCGACCGGACTAGCGGAAGATGATACGCAGTATTTT.

As DNA, the CDR3 is TGTGCCAGCAGTTTAGTGGCGGGAGGCTTCACCGGGGAGCTGTTTTTT. Translation: CASSLVAGGFTGELFF. The rearrangement uses TRBV12-3 or TRBV12-4 and TRBJ2-2, with 8 positions matching TRBD2. This CDR3 contains 16 residues. V dropped 1 base and J dropped 4; count of bases not matched to a gene: 5.

V and J are TRBV4-1 and TRBJ1-5; weak D call: TRBD1 (5 bases). V was pared by 1 base and J by 2 bases, with 12 bases between. Germline CDR1 MGHRA, CDR2 YSYEKL. The CDR3 loop spans 16 amino acids. CDR3 in DNA: TGCGCCAGCAGCCAAGGGGCGGGGGGTGGCAATCAGCCCCAGCATTTT. Translated, it gives CASSQGAGGGNQPQHF.

This clonotype was observed a handful of times. The V and J genes are TRBV27 and TRBJ2-1, with D unclear. CDR1 is MNHEY and CDR2 is SMNVEV in the germline V gene (reference sequence). Trimming took 8 bases from V and 8 from J, leaving 13 bases between them. The CDR3 is 12 residues long. The CDR3 DNA reads as TGTGCCAGCTTTGCAGGAAGAGATGAGCAGTTCTTC. It encodes CASFAGRDEQFF.

This chain connects TRBV11-2 to TRBJ2-3, with D possibly TRBD1 on 5 matching bases. The V gene lost 1 base and the J gene lost 2 bases, with 10 bases spanning the gap. CDR1 and CDR2 (germline): SGHAT, FQNNGV. CDR3 length: 15 amino acids. The CDR3 sequence: CASSLGTGNTDTQYF. The DNA for the CDR3 is TGTGCCAGCAGCTTAGGAACAGGCAACACAGATACGCAGTATTTT. The whole variable domain, remainder taken from reference TRBV11-2 and TRBJ2-3, is EAGVAQSPRYKIIEKRQSVAFWCNPISGHATLYWYQQILGQGPKLLIQFQNNGVVDDSQLPKDRFSAERLKGVDSTLKIQPAKLEDSAVYLCASSLGTGNTDTQYFGPGTRLTVL.

A single count supports this clonotype. One base away lies a much larger clone, so this may be a sequencing read error. The chain carries TRBV7-2 and TRBJ2-3; D may be TRBD2 (5 bases). The ends were cut back, 5 bases at V and 0 bases at J, with 15 bases in the middle. This CDR3 region has 16 residues. The germline CDR1 and CDR2 sequences are SGHTA and FQGNSA. The CDR3 nucleotides read TGTGCCAGCAGCCCCGAACGAGGGCCAAGCACAGATACGCAGTATTTT. Its translation: CASSPERGPSTDTQYF.

This clonotype was counted a few times. The chain employs TRBV3-1 and TRBJ2-5; D tentatively reads TRBD1 or TRBD2 (5 bases each). The germline V gene has CDR1 LGHDT and CDR2 YNNKEL (reference sequence). The length of the CDR3 is 15 residues. V was pared by 5 bases and J by 5 bases, with 18 bases between. This chain's CDR3 is CASSIEWGRGETQYF. DNA for the CDR3: TGTGCCAGCAGCATAGAGTGGGGGAGAGGCGAGACCCAGTACTTC.

In its sample, this clonotype was seen a few times. The CDR3 region is CASSYSRGGLSEKLFF. CDR3 sequence (DNA): TGTGCCAGCAGTTACTCCCGCGGGGGGCTGAGTGAAAAACTGTTTTTT. The chain uses TRBV6-6 and TRBJ1-4; possible D gene TRBD1, 6 bases. V was cut by 0 bases and J by 7 bases, with 15 bases left in between. Per germline, CDR1 MNHNY and CDR2 SVGAGI (reference sequence). The CDR3 runs to 16 residues.

This clonotype has a handful of counts. This rearrangement joins TRBV28 to TRBJ2-7, with D possibly being TRBD2 (6 bases). The CDR3 extends over 15 amino acids. Trimming shortened V by 3 bases and J by 3 bases, and 15 bases separated the two germline ends. The germline CDR1 and CDR2 sequences are MDHEN and SYDVKM. The DNA for the CDR3 is TGTGCCAGCAGTTTGTATGGAGGGGCAAACTACGAGCAGTACTTC. This translates into CASSLYGGANYEQYF.

This chain joins TRBV6-5 and TRBJ1-1; possible D gene TRBD1, 6 bases. V dropped 0 bases and J dropped 6 bases, with 11 bases sitting between them. Per germline, CDR1 MNHEY and CDR2 SVGAGI. The CDR3 covers 14 residues. CDR3 sequence reads: CASSYSDGGPEAFF. The CDR3 DNA sequence: TGTGCCAGCAGTTACTCGGACGGGGGCCCTGAAGCTTTCTTT.

The gene calls are TRBV6-6 and TRBJ1-4; D is ambiguous. This CDR3 has 11 amino acids. V was cut by 7 bases and J by 4 bases, with 4 bases left in between. Germline assignment: CDR1 MNHNY and CDR2 SVGAGI (reference sequence). The CDR3 loop is CASILNEKLFF. The CDR3 DNA sequence: TGTGCCAGCATCCTTAATGAAAAACTGTTTTTT.

The chain joins TRBV7-2 to TRBJ2-1; no reliable D call. The CDR3 length is 19 residues. The germline V gene encodes CDR1 SGHTA and CDR2 FQGNSA. V lost 4 bases and J lost 8, with 30 bases in between. The CDR3 here is CASSSRTLGMHYPFDEQFF. The CDR3 nucleotides read TGTGCCAGCAGCTCTAGAACTCTGGGAATGCACTACCCTTTCGATGAGCAGTTCTTC. Variable domain in full (rest from reference TRBV7-2 and TRBJ2-1): GAGVSQSPSNKVTEKGKDVELRCDPISGHTALYWYRQSLGQGLEFLIYFQGNSAPDKSGLPSDRFSAERTGGSVSTLTIQRTQQEDSAVYLCASSSRTLGMHYPFDEQFFGPGTRLTVL.